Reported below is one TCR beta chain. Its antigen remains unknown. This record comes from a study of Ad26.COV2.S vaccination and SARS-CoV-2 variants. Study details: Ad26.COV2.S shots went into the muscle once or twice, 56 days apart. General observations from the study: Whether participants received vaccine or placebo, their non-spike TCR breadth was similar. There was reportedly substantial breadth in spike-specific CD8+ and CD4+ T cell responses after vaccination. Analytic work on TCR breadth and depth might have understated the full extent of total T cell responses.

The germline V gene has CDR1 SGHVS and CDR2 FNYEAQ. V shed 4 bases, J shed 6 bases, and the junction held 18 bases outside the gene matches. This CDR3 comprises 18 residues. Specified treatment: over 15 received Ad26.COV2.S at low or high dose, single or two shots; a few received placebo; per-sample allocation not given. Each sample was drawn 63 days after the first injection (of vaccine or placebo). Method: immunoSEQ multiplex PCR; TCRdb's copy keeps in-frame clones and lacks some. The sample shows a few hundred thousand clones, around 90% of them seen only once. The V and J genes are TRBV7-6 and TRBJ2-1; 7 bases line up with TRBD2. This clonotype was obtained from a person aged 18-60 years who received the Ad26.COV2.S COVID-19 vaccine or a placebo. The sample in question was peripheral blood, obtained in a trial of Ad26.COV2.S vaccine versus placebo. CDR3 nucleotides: TGTGCCAGCAGCTCTCGGGAATCCTCGACTAGCTCCCGCAATGAGCAGTTCTTC. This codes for CASSSRESSTSSRNEQFF.